The TCR beta chain described here comes from a study of OX40 agonist ivuxolimab in advanced cancers. Generated by immunoSEQ multiplex PCR, the TCRdb table keeps only in-frame clones and is missing some. Among 52,000 or so clones listed, approximately 80% were seen once. This clone has only one observation. The germline V gene has CDR1 SGHVS and CDR2 FQNEAQ. The CDR3 contains 13 residues. Between the trimmed V and J ends, which lost 1 base and 5 bases, there was a span of 5 bases. The V call is TRBV7-8, the J call TRBJ2-2; D uncertain. The sequence was collected from an adult with an advanced solid tumor such as melanoma, head and neck, liver or kidney cancer. Sequencing used CD4+ or CD8+ T cells sorted from blood, obtained in a trial of the OX40 agonist ivuxolimab. CDR3 residues: CASSLVQTGELFF. In DNA, the CDR3 is TGTGCCAGCAGCTTAGTACAGACCGGGGAGCTGTTTTTT.